This TCR beta chain was profiled in a study of T cell changes during pregnancy in multiple sclerosis. V lost 5 bases and J lost 1; bases outside the gene matches: 8. The germline CDR1 and CDR2 sequences are MNHNS and SASEGT. CDR3 size: 17 residues. Libraries were prepared by immunoSEQ multiplex PCR; TCRdb keeps only in-frame clonotypes and omits some of them. In the table there are tens of thousands of clones, roughly 89% of which are singletons. The receptor comes from a female donor with multiple sclerosis, enrolled in a pregnancy study. Here the sequenced sample was CD8+ T cells from peripheral blood mononuclear cells, taken in the first trimester of pregnancy. The J gene is TRBJ2-6, the V gene TRBV6-1; TRBD1 agrees at 7 bases. The CDR3 nucleotides are TGTGCCAGCAGTAAAGGGACAGCCTATTCTGGGGCCAACGTCCTGACTTTC. It is translated as CASSKGTAYSGANVLTF.